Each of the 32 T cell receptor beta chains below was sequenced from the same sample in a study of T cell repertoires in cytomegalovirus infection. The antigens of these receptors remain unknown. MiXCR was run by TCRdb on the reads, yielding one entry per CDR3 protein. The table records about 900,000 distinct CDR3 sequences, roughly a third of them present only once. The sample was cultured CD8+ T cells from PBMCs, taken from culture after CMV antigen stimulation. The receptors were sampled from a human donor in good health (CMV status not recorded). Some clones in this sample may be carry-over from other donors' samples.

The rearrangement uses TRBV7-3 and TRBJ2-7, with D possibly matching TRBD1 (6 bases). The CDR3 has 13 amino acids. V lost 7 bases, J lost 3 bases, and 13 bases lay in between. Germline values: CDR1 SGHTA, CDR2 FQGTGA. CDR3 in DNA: TGTGCCAGCAAGGCAGGGGTAGACTACGAGCAGTACTTC. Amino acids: CASKAGVDYEQYF. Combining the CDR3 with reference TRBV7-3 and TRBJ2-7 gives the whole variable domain GAGVSQTPSNKVTEKGKYVELRCDPISGHTALYWYRQSLGQGPEFLIYFQGTGAADDSGLPNDRFFAVRPEGSVSTLKIQRTERGDSAVYLCASKAGVDYEQYFGPGTRLTVT.

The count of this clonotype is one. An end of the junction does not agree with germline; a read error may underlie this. The CDR3: CANSFGTDLYQETQYF. DNA of the CDR3: TGTGCCAACAGTTTCGGGACAGATCTTTACCAAGAGACCCAGTACTTC. This sequence joins TRBV12-3 or TRBV12-4 and TRBJ2-5, with 7 nucleotides matching TRBD1. The CDR3 extends over 16 amino acids.

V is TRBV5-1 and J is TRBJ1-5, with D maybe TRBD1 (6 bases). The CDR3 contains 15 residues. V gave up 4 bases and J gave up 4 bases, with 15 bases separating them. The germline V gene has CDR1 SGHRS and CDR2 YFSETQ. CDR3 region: CASSPTGDTNQPQHF. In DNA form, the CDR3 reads TGCGCCAGCAGCCCTACCGGGGACACGAATCAGCCCCAGCATTTT.

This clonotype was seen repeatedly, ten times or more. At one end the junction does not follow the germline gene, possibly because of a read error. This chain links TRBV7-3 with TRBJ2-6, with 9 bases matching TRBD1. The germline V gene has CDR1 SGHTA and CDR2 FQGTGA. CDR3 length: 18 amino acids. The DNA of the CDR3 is TGTGCCAGCAGCATAACAGGGGGCGCACCGTCTGGGGCCAACGTCCTGACTTTC. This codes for CASSITGGAPSGANVLTF.

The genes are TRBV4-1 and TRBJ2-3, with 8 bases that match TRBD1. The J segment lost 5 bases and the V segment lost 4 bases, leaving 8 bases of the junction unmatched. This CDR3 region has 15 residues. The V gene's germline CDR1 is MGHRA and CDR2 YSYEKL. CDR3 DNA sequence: TGCGCCAGCAGCCTTAGGGACAGGAATCAAGATACGCAGTATTTT. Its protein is CASSLRDRNQDTQYF.

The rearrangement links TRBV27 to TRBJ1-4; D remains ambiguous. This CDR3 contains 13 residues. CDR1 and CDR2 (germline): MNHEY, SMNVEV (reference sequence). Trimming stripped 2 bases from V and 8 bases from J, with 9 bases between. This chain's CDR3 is CASSLNGLEKLFF. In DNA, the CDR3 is TGTGCCAGCAGTTTAAATGGACTCGAAAAACTGTTTTTT.

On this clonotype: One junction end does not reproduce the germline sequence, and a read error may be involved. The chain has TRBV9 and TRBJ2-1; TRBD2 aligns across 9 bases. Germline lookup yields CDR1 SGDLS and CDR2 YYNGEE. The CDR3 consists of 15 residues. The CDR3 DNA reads TGTGTCAGCAGCGTGAGCGGGGGGCACTACAATGAGCAGTTCTTC. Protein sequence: CVSSVSGGHYNEQFF.

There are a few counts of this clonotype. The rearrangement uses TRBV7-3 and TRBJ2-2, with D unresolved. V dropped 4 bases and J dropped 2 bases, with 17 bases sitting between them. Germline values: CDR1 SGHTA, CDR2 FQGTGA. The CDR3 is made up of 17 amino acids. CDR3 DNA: TGTGCCAGCAGCTCCCGGCCAGGTGGCGGTAACACCGGGGAGCTGTTTTTT. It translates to CASSSRPGGGNTGELFF.

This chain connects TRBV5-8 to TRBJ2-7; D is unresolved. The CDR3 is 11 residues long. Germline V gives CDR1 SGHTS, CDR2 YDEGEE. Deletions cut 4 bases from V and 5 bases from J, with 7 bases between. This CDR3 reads CASSELDEQYF. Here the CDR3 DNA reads TGTGCCAGCAGCGAGCTTGACGAGCAGTACTTC.

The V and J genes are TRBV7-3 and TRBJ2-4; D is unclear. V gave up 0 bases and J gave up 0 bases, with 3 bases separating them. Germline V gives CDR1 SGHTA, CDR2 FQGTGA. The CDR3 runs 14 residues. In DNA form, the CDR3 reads TGTGCCAGCAGCTTAACCCCAGCCAAAAACATTCAGTACTTC. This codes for CASSLTPAKNIQYF. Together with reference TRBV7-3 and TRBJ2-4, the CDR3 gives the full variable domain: GAGVSQTPSNKVTEKGKYVELRCDPISGHTALYWYRQSLGQGPEFLIYFQGTGAADDSGLPNDRFFAVRPEGSVSTLKIQRTERGDSAVYLCASSLTPAKNIQYFGAGTRLSVL.

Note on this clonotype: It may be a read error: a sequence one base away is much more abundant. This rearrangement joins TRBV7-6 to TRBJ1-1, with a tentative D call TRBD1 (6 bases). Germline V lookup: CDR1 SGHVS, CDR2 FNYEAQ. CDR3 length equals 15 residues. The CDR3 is CASSLGGQVNTKAFF. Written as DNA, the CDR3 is TGTGCCAGCAGCTTAGGGGGGCAGGTCAACACTAAAGCTTTCTTT.

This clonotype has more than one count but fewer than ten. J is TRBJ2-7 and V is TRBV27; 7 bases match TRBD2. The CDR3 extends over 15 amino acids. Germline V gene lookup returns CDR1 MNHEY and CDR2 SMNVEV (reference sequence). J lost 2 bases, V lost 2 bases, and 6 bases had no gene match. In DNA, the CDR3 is TGTGCCAGCAGTTTAGGTAGCGGGCCTACCTACGAGCAGTACTTC. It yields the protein CASSLGSGPTYEQYF.

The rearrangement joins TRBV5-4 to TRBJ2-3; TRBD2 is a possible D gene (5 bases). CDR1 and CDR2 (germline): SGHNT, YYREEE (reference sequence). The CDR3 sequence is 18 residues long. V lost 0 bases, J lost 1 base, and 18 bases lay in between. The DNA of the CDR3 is TGTGCCAGCAGCTTGGAAGGACTTTTTTCCTTTGGCACAGATACGCAGTATTTT. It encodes CASSLEGLFSFGTDTQYF. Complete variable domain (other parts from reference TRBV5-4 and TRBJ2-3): ETGVTQSPTHLIKTRGQQVTLRCSSQSGHNTVSWYQQALGQGPQFIFQYYREEENGRGNFPPRFSGLQFPNYSSELNVNALELDDSALYLCASSLEGLFSFGTDTQYFGPGTRLTVL.

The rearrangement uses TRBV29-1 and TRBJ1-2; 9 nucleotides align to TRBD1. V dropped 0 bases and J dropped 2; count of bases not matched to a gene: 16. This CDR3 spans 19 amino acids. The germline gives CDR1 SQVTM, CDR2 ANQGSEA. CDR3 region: CSVEDPIFPMGQGNYGYTF. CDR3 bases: TGCAGCGTTGAAGATCCCATATTCCCTATGGGACAGGGCAACTATGGCTACACCTTC.

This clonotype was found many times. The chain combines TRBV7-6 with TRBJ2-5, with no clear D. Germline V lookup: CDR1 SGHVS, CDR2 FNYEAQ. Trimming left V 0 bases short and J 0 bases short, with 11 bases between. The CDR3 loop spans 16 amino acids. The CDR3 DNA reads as TGTGCCAGCAGCTTAGCGCCTCTCTCGTACCAAGAGACCCAGTACTTC. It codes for CASSLAPLSYQETQYF.

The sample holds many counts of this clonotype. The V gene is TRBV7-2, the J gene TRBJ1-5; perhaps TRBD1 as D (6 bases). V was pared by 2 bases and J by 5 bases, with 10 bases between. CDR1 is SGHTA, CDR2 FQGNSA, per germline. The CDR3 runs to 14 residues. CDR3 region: CASSLNRVDQPQHF. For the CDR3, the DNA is TGTGCCAGCAGCTTAAACAGGGTCGATCAGCCCCAGCATTTT. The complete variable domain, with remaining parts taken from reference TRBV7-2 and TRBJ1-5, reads GAGVSQSPSNKVTEKGKDVELRCDPISGHTALYWYRQSLGQGLEFLIYFQGNSAPDKSGLPSDRFSAERTGGSVSTLTIQRTQQEDSAVYLCASSLNRVDQPQHFGDGTRLSIL.

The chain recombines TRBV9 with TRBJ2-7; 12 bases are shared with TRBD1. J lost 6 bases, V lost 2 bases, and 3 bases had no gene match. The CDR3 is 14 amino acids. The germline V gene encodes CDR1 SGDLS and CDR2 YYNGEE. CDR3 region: CASSVGQGASEQYF. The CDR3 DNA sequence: TGTGCCAGCAGCGTGGGACAGGGGGCGAGCGAGCAGTACTTC.

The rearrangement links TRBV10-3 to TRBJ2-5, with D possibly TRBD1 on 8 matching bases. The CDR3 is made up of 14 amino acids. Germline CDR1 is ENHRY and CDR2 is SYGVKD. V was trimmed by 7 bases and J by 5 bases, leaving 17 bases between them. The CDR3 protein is CAINSQGGLETQYF. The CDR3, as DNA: TGTGCCATCAACTCACAGGGGGGGCTGGAGACCCAGTACTTC.

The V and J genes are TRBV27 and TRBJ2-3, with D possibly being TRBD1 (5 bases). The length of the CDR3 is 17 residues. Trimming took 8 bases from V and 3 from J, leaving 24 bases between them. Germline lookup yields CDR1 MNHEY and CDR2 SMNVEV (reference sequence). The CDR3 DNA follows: TGTGCCAGCGGGTACCCCCCAGGGTGGGGTGTGACAGATACGCAGTATTTT. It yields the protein CASGYPPGWGVTDTQYF.

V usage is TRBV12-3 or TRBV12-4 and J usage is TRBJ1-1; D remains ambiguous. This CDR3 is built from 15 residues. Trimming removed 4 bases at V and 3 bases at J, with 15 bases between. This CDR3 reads CASSYNDAEDTEAFF. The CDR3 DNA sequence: TGTGCCAGCAGTTACAATGATGCAGAGGACACTGAAGCTTTCTTT.

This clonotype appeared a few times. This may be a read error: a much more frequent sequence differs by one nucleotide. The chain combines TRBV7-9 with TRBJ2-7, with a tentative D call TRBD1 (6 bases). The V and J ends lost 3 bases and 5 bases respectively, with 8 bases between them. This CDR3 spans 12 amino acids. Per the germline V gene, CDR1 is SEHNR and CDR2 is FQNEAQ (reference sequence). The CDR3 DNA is TGTGCCAGCAGCTTCGCAGGGGACGAGCAGTACTTC. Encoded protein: CASSFAGDEQYF.

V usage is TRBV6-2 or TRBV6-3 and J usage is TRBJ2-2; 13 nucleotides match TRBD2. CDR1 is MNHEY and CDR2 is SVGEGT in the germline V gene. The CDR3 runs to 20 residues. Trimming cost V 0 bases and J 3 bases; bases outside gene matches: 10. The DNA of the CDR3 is TGTGCCAGCAGTTACTCGACTAGCGGGGGGCCGTACGAGGACACCGGGGAGCTGTTTTTT. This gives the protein CASSYSTSGGPYEDTGELFF.

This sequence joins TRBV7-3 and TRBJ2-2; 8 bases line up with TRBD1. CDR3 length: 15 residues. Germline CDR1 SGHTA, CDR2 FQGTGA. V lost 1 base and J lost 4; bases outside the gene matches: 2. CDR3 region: CASSLKGTGTGELFF. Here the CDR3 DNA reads TGTGCCAGCAGCTTAAAAGGGACAGGCACCGGGGAGCTGTTTTTT.

The DNA for the CDR3 is TGTGCCATCAGTGACGGGCAGCCGAACTATGGCTACACCTTC. This sequence encodes CAISDGQPNYGYTF. The J gene is TRBJ1-2, the V gene TRBV10-3; no definite D call. V was cut by 3 bases and J by 2 bases, with 10 bases left in between. The CDR3 loop spans 14 amino acids. From germline, CDR1 is ENHRY and CDR2 SYGVKD.

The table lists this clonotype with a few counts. The chain's CDR3 is CASSSPDISFSNQPQHF. The CDR3 coding sequence is TGTGCCAGCAGTTCGCCCGACATTAGTTTTAGCAATCAGCCCCAGCATTTT. The rearrangement joins TRBV6-6 to TRBJ1-5; D is unresolved. Trimming took 4 bases from V and 0 from J, leaving 16 bases between them. This CDR3 has 17 amino acids. CDR1 is MNHNY, CDR2 SVGAGI, per germline (reference sequence).

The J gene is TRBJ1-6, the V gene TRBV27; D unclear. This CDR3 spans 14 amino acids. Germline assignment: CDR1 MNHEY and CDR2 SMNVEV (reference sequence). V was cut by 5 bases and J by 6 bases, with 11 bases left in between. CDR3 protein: CASSPRRVNSPLHF. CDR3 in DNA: TGTGCCAGCAGTCCTCGGAGGGTTAATTCACCCCTCCACTTT.

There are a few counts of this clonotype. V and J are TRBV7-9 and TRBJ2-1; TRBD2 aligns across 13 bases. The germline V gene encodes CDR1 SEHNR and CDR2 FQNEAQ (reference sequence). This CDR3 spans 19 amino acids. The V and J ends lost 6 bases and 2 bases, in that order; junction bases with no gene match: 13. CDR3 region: CASRKTSGGFEVPYNEQFF. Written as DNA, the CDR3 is TGTGCCAGCAGGAAGACTAGCGGGGGGTTCGAGGTCCCCTACAATGAGCAGTTCTTC.

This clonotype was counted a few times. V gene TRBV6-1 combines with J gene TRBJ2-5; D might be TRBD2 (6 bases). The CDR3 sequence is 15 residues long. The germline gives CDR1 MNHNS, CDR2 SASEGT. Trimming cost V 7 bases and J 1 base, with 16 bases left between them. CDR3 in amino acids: CASTPGVTAQETQYF. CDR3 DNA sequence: TGTGCCAGCACCCCGGGGGTTACCGCCCAAGAGACCCAGTACTTC.

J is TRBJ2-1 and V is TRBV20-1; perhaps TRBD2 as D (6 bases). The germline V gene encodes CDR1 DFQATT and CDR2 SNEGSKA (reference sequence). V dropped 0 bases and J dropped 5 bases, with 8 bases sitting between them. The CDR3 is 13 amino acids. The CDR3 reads CSARDGGNNEQFF. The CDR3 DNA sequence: TGCAGTGCTAGAGATGGGGGGAACAATGAGCAGTTCTTC.

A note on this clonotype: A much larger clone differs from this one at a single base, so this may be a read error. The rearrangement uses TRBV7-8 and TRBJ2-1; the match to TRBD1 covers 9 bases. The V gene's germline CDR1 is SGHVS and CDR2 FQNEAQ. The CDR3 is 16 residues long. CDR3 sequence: CASGLGRTGAYNEQFF. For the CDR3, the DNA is TGTGCCAGCGGCTTAGGGCGGACAGGGGCCTACAATGAGCAGTTCTTC.

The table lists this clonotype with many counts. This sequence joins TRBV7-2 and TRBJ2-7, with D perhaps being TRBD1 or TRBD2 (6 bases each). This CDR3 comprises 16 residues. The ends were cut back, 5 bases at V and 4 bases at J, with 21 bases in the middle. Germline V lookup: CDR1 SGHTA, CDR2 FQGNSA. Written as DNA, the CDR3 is TGTGCCAGCAGCCCCTTAAGCGTACGGGGGCGGTACGAGCAGTACTTC. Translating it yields CASSPLSVRGRYEQYF.

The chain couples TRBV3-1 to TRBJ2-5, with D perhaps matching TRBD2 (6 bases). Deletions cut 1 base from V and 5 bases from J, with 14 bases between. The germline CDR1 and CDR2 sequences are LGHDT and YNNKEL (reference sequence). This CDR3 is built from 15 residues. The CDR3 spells CASSQGFDSGETQYF. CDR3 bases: TGTGCCAGCAGCCAAGGGTTCGACAGCGGGGAGACCCAGTACTTC.